The 28 T cell receptor beta chains below were found in one sample sequenced in a study of blood T cell repertoires in COVID-19. Measured with immunoSEQ multiplex PCR; TCRdb has only the in-frame clones, and not every one. The sample carries about 140,000 clones, approximately 80% recorded once. The sequencing input was peripheral blood. The receptors were sampled from a human donor in a cohort sampled during active COVID-19.

The J gene is TRBJ2-7, the V gene TRBV7-8; TRBD1 matches at 10 bases. V lost 7 bases and J lost 4; bases outside the gene matches: 7. The germline CDR1 and CDR2 sequences are SGHVS and FQNEAQ. This CDR3 comprises 14 residues. The CDR3 loop reads CASTRQGAPYEQYF. As DNA, the CDR3 is TGTGCCAGCACCCGACAGGGGGCCCCTTACGAGCAGTACTTC.

In this sample, this clone turned up a few times. The genes are TRBV7-9 and TRBJ1-6, with a tentative D call TRBD1 (6 bases). V lost 5 bases to trimming and J lost 5 bases, with 13 bases between them. The CDR3 runs 15 residues. In germline, CDR1 is SEHNR, CDR2 FQNEAQ (reference sequence). The CDR3 region is CASSLGQSNNSPLHF. CDR3 coding DNA: TGTGCCAGCAGCCTCGGACAGAGCAATAATTCACCCCTCCACTTT.

This clone was counted once. The V and J genes are TRBV5-4 and TRBJ1-2, with 9 bases lining up with TRBD1. Germline values: CDR1 SGHNT, CDR2 YYREEE (reference sequence). The CDR3 runs 15 residues. The ends lost 4 bases at V and 7 bases at J; junction bases unmatched: 11. The chain's CDR3 is CASSTWDRVGGGYTF. In DNA form, the CDR3 reads TGTGCCAGCAGCACCTGGGACAGGGTGGGAGGTGGCTACACCTTC. Full variable domain (missing parts from reference TRBV5-4 and TRBJ1-2): ETGVTQSPTHLIKTRGQQVTLRCSSQSGHNTVSWYQQALGQGPQFIFQYYREEENGRGNFPPRFSGLQFPNYSSELNVNALELDDSALYLCASSTWDRVGGGYTFGSGTRLTVV.

In nucleotides, the CDR3 is TGTGCCAGTTACAACAGGGTTTCTGGGGCCAACGTCCTGACTTTC. This sequence encodes CASYNRVSGANVLTF. The rearrangement uses TRBV19 and TRBJ2-6; D perhaps matches TRBD1 (6 bases). V lost 8 bases to trimming and J lost 1 base, with 12 bases between them. Per germline, CDR1 LNHDA and CDR2 SQIVND (reference sequence). There are 15 residues in the CDR3. Full variable domain (rest looked up from reference TRBV19 and TRBJ2-6): DGGITQSPKYLFRKEGQNVTLSCEQNLNHDAMYWYRQDPGQGLRLIYYSQIVNDFQKGDIAEGYSVSREKKESFPLTVTSAQKNPTAFYLCASYNRVSGANVLTFGAGSRLTVL.

The chain recombines TRBV4-1 with TRBJ2-5; 9 bases map to TRBD1. Germline V CDR1 and CDR2: MGHRA, YSYEKL. This CDR3 is built from 17 residues. V gave up 2 bases and J gave up 2 bases; unmatched junction bases: 9. In DNA form, the CDR3 reads TGCGCCAGCAGCCAAAACAGGGGGCACGGAGGACAAGAGACCCAGTACTTC. Translating gives CASSQNRGHGGQETQYF.

V and J are TRBV19 and TRBJ2-7; D is unresolved. The CDR3 is 14 residues long. Germline lookup yields CDR1 LNHDA and CDR2 SQIVND (reference sequence). Trimming took 3 bases from V and 0 from J, leaving 9 bases between them. CDR3 sequence reads: CASSIGPGSYEQYF. DNA for the CDR3: TGTGCCAGTAGTATCGGCCCAGGCTCCTACGAGCAGTACTTC.

The chain uses TRBV28 and TRBJ1-6; a possible D gene is TRBD1 (6 bases). Per germline, CDR1 MDHEN and CDR2 SYDVKM. The CDR3 totals 16 residues. Trimming cost V 5 bases and J 8 bases, with 19 bases left between them. CDR3 nucleotide sequence: TGTGCCAGCAGTCCCCCAGGGGCGACTATCGATTCACCCCTCCACTTT. Translating it yields CASSPPGATIDSPLHF. The whole variable domain, remainder taken from reference TRBV28 and TRBJ1-6, is DVKVTQSSRYLVKRTGEKVFLECVQDMDHENMFWYRQDPGLGLRLIYFSYDVKMKEKGDIPEGYSVSREKKERFSLILESASTNQTSMYLCASSPPGATIDSPLHFGNGTRLTVT.

The rearrangement joins TRBV7-2 to TRBJ1-1; tentative D call: TRBD1 (5 bases). The ends were cut back, 5 bases at V and 7 bases at J, with 17 bases in the middle. CDR3 length: 14 amino acids. CDR1 is SGHTA and CDR2 is FQGNSA in the germline V gene. This chain's CDR3 is CASSPGSGYGEAFF. CDR3 nucleotide sequence: TGTGCCAGCAGCCCAGGGTCTGGGTACGGTGAAGCTTTCTTT.

The chain links TRBV2 to TRBJ1-1, with a weak D call TRBD1 (5 bases). This CDR3 comprises 15 residues. Per the germline V gene, CDR1 is SNHLY and CDR2 is FYNNEI. V was trimmed by 4 bases and J by 0 bases, leaving 12 bases between them. DNA for the CDR3: TGTGCCAGCAGTGGCAGGGAGGGTCTGAACACTGAAGCTTTCTTT. Its protein is CASSGREGLNTEAFF.

The chain uses TRBV4-1 and TRBJ2-7, with 12 bases lining up with TRBD1. J lost 6 bases, V lost 4 bases, and 10 bases had no gene match. The CDR3 has 16 residues. In germline, CDR1 is MGHRA, CDR2 YSYEKL. CDR3 residues: CASSRNAGQGAGEQYF. The CDR3 DNA sequence: TGCGCCAGCAGCCGTAACGCGGGACAGGGGGCGGGCGAGCAGTACTTC.

The J gene is TRBJ2-7, the V gene TRBV6-2 or TRBV6-3, with 10 bases matching TRBD1. The trim removed 2 bases at V and 3 bases at J, leaving 4 bases unmatched. Germline V gives CDR1 MNHEY, CDR2 SVGEGT. The CDR3 spans 15 residues. CDR3 in amino acids: CASSYGTGEYYEQYF. The CDR3 bases are TGTGCCAGCAGTTACGGGACAGGGGAGTACTACGAGCAGTACTTC.

The table lists this clone with a few counts. The CDR3 DNA follows: TGTGCCAGCCAGGGGGCAAAATACGAGCAGTACTTC. It codes for CASQGAKYEQYF. This chain links TRBV12-3 or TRBV12-4 with TRBJ2-7; 8 bases map to TRBD1. The ends lost 8 bases at V and 4 bases at J; junction bases unmatched: 4. This CDR3 is 12 amino acids long.

The chain has TRBV10-3 and TRBJ2-7; 9 bases are shared with TRBD2. CDR3 size: 16 residues. After removal of 6 bases from V and 4 bases from J, the junction contained 13 bases not matched to a gene. The germline V gene encodes CDR1 ENHRY and CDR2 SYGVKD. The CDR3 nucleotides read TGTGCCATCAGCGCTCCTCTTAGCGGGGGAGGTTACGAGCAGTACTTC. This encodes CAISAPLSGGGYEQYF.

This clone was seen only a few times. The chain employs TRBV4-2 and TRBJ2-7; tentative D call: TRBD1 (6 bases). V lost 0 bases to trimming and J lost 5 bases, with 11 bases between them. The CDR3 runs to 14 residues. Looked up from germline, CDR1 is LGHNA and CDR2 is YNFKEQ. The CDR3 DNA follows: TGTGCCAGCAGCCAAGACACAGGGTGGGACGAGCAGTACTTC. Translating it yields CASSQDTGWDEQYF.

The genes are TRBV28 and TRBJ2-3; 11 positions agree with TRBD2. Germline CDR1 is MDHEN and CDR2 is SYDVKM. This CDR3 is built from 18 residues. Trimming took 6 bases from V and 0 from J; bases not matched to a gene: 11. The CDR3 nucleotides read TGTGCCAGCAGCCAATCTAGCGGGAGGATAACTAGCACAGATACGCAGTATTTT. Its translation is CASSQSSGRITSTDTQYF.

The V gene is TRBV7-3, the J gene TRBJ2-7; the match to TRBD2 covers 14 bases. The V segment lost 0 bases and the J segment 6 bases; nucleotides outside the gene matches: 4. This CDR3 contains 16 residues. From germline, CDR1 is SGHTA and CDR2 FQGTGA. Here the CDR3 reads CASSLTGTSGSSEQYF. The CDR3 bases are TGTGCCAGCAGCTTAACGGGGACTAGCGGGAGTTCCGAGCAGTACTTC.

This clone has just a few counts. The chain uses TRBV6-5 and TRBJ1-6; 7 bases align to TRBD1. This CDR3 has 11 amino acids. Germline values: CDR1 MNHEY, CDR2 SVGAGI. The V segment lost 7 bases and the J segment 11 bases; nucleotides outside the gene matches: 2. This chain's CDR3 is CASKTGTPLHF. In nucleotides, the CDR3 is TGTGCCAGCAAGACAGGGACACCCCTCCACTTT.

V and J are TRBV28 and TRBJ2-7; tentative D call: TRBD2 (7 bases). Germline lookup yields CDR1 MDHEN and CDR2 SYDVKM. Trimming removed 9 bases at V and 1 base at J, with 19 bases between. The CDR3 contains 15 residues. The chain's CDR3 is CASTEWGGLSYEQYF. In nucleotides, the CDR3 is TGTGCCAGTACCGAGTGGGGGGGCCTATCCTACGAGCAGTACTTC.

This clone was seen more than once but under ten times. V gene TRBV10-3 combines with J gene TRBJ2-2, with D perhaps TRBD2 (6 bases). Germline CDR1 ENHRY, CDR2 SYGVKD. Between the trimmed V and J ends, which lost 2 bases and 0 bases, there was a span of 7 bases. The CDR3 is made up of 15 amino acids. This chain's CDR3 is CAISETSPNTGELFF. The DNA for the CDR3 is TGTGCCATCAGTGAGACTAGCCCGAACACCGGGGAGCTGTTTTTT.

This chain links TRBV27 with TRBJ1-5, with 8 bases lining up with TRBD1. Germline V gene data show CDR1 as MNHEY and CDR2 as SMNVEV (reference sequence). CDR3 size: 13 residues. The trim removed 6 bases at V and 3 bases at J, leaving 1 base unmatched. CDR3 sequence (DNA): TGTGCCAGCAGGGGACAGGTCAATCAGCCCCAGCATTTT. The encoded protein is CASRGQVNQPQHF.

This chain links TRBV7-2 with TRBJ1-5; 9 bases match TRBD1. This CDR3 is built from 14 residues. The germline V gene has CDR1 SGHTA and CDR2 FQGNSA. After removal of 3 bases from V and 7 bases from J, the junction contained 4 bases not matched to a gene. This CDR3 reads CASSLTGGGQPQHF. The CDR3 nucleotides read TGTGCCAGCAGCTTGACAGGGGGTGGCCAGCCCCAGCATTTT.

This chain uses TRBV7-9 with TRBJ1-1, with 9 bases matching TRBD1. In germline, CDR1 is SEHNR, CDR2 FQNEAQ (reference sequence). The CDR3 loop spans 16 amino acids. Trimming cost V 5 bases and J 1 base; bases outside gene matches: 8. This chain's CDR3 is CASSIPGQGSNTEAFF. The CDR3 DNA is TGTGCCAGCAGCATACCGGGACAGGGTTCGAACACTGAAGCTTTCTTT.

This chain uses TRBV4-3 with TRBJ2-6; TRBD1 aligns across 7 bases. Losses at the gene ends were 6 bases for V and 0 bases for J; bases not matched to a gene: 8. The CDR3 spans 17 residues. Germline CDR1 LGHNA, CDR2 YSLEER. The CDR3 DNA is TGCGCCAGCAGTCCCGGACAGGAGGACTCTGGGGCCAACGTCCTGACTTTC. Amino acid sequence: CASSPGQEDSGANVLTF.

The V call is TRBV6-5, the J call TRBJ2-1; weak D call: TRBD1 (5 bases). CDR3 length: 15 residues. Germline V CDR1 and CDR2: MNHEY, SVGAGI. Trimming cost V 5 bases and J 0 bases, with 11 bases left between them. The CDR3 loop is CASSLDTSSYNEQFF. CDR3 nucleotide sequence: TGTGCCAGCAGTCTGGACACGAGCTCCTACAATGAGCAGTTCTTC.

The chain joins TRBV7-9 to TRBJ2-5; D ambiguous. Germline CDR1 reads SEHNR; CDR2 reads FQNEAQ (reference sequence). This CDR3 contains 13 residues. Trimming removed 4 bases from V and 5 bases from J, with 11 bases in between. The CDR3 sequence: CASSSSTVETQYF. The CDR3 DNA follows: TGTGCCAGCAGCTCCTCTACCGTGGAGACCCAGTACTTC.

This clone showed up just once. The V call is TRBV11-2, the J call TRBJ2-7; 9 bases map to TRBD2. CDR1 and CDR2 from the germline V gene are SGHAT and FQNNGV. V shed 0 bases and J 4 bases; nucleotides not matched to a gene: 4. The CDR3 runs 15 residues. The CDR3: CASSLEAGGPYEQYF. CDR3 in DNA: TGTGCCAGCAGCTTAGAGGCGGGAGGGCCGTACGAGCAGTACTTC.

V usage is TRBV2 and J usage is TRBJ2-5; 7 bases are shared with TRBD1. V shed 10 bases, J shed 5 bases, and the junction held 19 bases outside the gene matches. Germline V gene sequence: CDR1 SNHLY, CDR2 FYNNEI. CDR3 length equals 16 residues. This CDR3 reads CATHGGQAGPWETQYF. The CDR3 DNA is TGTGCCACTCACGGAGGACAGGCCGGCCCATGGGAGACCCAGTACTTC. Variable domain in full (rest from reference TRBV2 and TRBJ2-5): EPEVTQTPSHQVTQMGQEVILRCVPISNHLYFYWYRQILGQKVEFLVSFYNNEISEKSEIFDDQFSVERPDGSNFTLKIRSTKLEDSAMYFCATHGGQAGPWETQYFGPGTRLLVL.

The chain combines TRBV5-1 with TRBJ2-1; the match to TRBD2 covers 13 bases. From germline, CDR1 is SGHRS and CDR2 YFSETQ. Trimming removed 4 bases from V and 7 bases from J; junction bases left unmatched: 5. This CDR3 is 15 amino acids long. CDR3 protein: CASSLGTSGANEQFF. The CDR3 bases are TGCGCCAGCAGCCTGGGGACTAGCGGGGCGAATGAGCAGTTCTTC.